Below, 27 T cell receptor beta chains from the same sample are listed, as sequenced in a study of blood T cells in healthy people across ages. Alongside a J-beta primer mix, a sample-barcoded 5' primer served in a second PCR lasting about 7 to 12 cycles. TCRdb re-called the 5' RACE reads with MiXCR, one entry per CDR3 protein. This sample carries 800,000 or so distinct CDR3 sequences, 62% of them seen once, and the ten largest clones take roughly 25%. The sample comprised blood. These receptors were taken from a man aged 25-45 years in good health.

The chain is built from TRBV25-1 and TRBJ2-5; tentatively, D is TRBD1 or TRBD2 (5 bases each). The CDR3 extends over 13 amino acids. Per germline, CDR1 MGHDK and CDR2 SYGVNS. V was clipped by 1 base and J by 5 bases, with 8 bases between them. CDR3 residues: CASSESGTETQYF. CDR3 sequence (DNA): TGTGCCAGCAGTGAATCAGGGACCGAGACCCAGTACTTC.

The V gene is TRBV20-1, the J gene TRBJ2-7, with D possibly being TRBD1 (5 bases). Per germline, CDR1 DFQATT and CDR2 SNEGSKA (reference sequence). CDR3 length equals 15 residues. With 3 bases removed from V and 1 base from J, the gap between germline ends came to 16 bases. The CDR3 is CSASRDQSGSYEQYF. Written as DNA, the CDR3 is TGCAGTGCTAGTCGAGACCAGTCAGGGTCCTACGAGCAGTACTTC.

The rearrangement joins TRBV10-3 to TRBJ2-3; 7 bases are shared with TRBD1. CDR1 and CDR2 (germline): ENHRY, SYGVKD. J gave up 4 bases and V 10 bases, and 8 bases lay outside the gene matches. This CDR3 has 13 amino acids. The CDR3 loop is CATKTGLADTQYF. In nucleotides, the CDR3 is TGTGCCACCAAGACAGGGCTGGCAGATACGCAGTATTTT.

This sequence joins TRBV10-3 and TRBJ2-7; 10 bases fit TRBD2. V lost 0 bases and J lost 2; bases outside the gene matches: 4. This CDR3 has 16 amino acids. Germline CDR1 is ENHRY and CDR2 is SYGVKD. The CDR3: CAISESSGTSAYEQYF. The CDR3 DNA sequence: TGTGCCATCAGTGAGTCGTCCGGGACTAGCGCCTACGAGCAGTACTTC.

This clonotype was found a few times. CDR3 region: CASSVGQPQHF. The DNA for the CDR3 is TGTGCCAGCAGTGTAGGGCAGCCCCAGCATTTT. The genes are TRBV2 and TRBJ1-5; D is ambiguous. This CDR3 comprises 11 residues. V lost 4 bases and J lost 7, with 5 bases in between. The germline V gene encodes CDR1 SNHLY and CDR2 FYNNEI. Supplemented by reference TRBV2 and TRBJ1-5, the full variable domain reads EPEVTQTPSHQVTQMGQEVILRCVPISNHLYFYWYRQILGQKVEFLVSFYNNEISEKSEIFDDQFSVERPDGSNFTLKIRSTKLEDSAMYFCASSVGQPQHFGDGTRLSIL.

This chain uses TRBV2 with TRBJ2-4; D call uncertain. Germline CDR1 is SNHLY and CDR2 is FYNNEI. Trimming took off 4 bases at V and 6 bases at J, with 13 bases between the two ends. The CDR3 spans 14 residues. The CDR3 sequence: CASSAAERLNIQYF. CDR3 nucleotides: TGTGCCAGCAGTGCCGCGGAGAGGCTAAACATTCAGTACTTC.

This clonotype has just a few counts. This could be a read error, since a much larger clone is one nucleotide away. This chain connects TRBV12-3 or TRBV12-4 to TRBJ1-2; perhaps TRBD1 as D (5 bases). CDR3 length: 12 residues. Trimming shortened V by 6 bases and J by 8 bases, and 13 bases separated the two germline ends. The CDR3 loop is CASRHSPGGYTF. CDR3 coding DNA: TGTGCCAGCAGGCATTCGCCAGGGGGCTACACCTTC.

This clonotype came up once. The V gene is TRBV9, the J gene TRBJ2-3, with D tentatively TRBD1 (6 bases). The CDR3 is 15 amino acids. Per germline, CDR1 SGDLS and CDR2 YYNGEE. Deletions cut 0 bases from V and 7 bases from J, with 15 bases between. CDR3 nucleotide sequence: TGTGCCAGCAGCGTAGCAGGGGAGCCATCAAATACGCAGTATTTT. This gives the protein CASSVAGEPSNTQYF.

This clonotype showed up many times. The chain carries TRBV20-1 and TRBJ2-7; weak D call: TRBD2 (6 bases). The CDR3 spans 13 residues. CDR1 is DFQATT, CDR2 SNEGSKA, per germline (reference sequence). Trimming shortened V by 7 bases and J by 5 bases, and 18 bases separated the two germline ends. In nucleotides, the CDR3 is TGCAGTGGGCCGAAAACGGGGAGGAACGAGCAGTACTTC. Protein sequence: CSGPKTGRNEQYF.

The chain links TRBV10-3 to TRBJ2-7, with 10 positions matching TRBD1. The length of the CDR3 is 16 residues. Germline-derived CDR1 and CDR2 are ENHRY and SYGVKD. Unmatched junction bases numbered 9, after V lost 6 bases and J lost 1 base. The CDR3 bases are TGTGCCATCAGGGAAACTAGACAGGGGGCTTCCTACGAGCAGTACTTC. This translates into CAIRETRQGASYEQYF.

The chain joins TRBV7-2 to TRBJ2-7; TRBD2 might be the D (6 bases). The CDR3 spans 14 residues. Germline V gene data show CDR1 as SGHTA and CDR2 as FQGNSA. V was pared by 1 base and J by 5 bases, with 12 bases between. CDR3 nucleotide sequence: TGTGCCAGCAGCTTAGGTCGGGGGAGCCACGAGCAGTACTTC. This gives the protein CASSLGRGSHEQYF.

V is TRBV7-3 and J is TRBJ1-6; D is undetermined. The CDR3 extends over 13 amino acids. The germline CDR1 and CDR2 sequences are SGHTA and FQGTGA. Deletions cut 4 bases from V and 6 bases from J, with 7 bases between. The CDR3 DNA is TGTGCCAGCAGCTCCTCACTTAATTCACCCCTCCACTTT. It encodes CASSSSLNSPLHF.

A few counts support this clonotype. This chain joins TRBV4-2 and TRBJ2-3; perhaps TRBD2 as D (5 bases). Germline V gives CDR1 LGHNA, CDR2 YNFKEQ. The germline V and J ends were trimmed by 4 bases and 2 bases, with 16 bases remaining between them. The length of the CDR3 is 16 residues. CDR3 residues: CASSPPDLGNTDTQYF. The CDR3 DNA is TGTGCCAGCAGCCCCCCGGACTTGGGGAACACAGATACGCAGTATTTT.

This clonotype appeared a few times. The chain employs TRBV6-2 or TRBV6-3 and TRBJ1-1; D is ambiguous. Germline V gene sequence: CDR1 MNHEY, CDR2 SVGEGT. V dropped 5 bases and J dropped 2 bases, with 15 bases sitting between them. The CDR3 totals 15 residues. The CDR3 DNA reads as TGTGCCAGCAGTGGTAGAACGGGATTAAACACTGAAGCTTTCTTT. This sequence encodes CASSGRTGLNTEAFF.

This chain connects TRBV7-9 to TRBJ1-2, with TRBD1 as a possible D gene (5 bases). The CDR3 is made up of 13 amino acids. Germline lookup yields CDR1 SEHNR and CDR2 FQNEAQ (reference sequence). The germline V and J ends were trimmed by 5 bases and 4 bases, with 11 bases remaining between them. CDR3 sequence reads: CASSKGQPYGYTF. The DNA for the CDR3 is TGTGCCAGCAGCAAGGGGCAACCCTATGGCTACACCTTC.

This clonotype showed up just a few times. CDR3 sequence (DNA): TGTGCCAGCAGTTACGACCTTCCCCCGAAGTCAGATACGCAGTATTTT. Its protein product is CASSYDLPPKSDTQYF. The chain recombines TRBV6-2 or TRBV6-3 with TRBJ2-3; D is uncertain. Trimming took off 2 bases at V and 4 bases at J, with 16 bases between the two ends. This CDR3 spans 16 amino acids. Germline CDR1 MNHEY, CDR2 SVGEGT.

CDR3: CASSQDPGRAEAFF. The CDR3 region has the DNA TGCGCCAGCAGCCAAGATCCAGGGCGGGCTGAAGCTTTCTTT. The V gene is TRBV4-3, the J gene TRBJ1-1; maybe TRBD1 (5 bases). Trimming removed 0 bases at V and 6 bases at J, with 11 bases between. The CDR3 is 14 amino acids. Germline V gene lookup returns CDR1 LGHNA and CDR2 YSLEER.

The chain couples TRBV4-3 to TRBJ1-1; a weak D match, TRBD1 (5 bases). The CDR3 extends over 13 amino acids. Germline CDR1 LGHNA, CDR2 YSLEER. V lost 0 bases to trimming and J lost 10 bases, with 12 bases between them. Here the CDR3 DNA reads TGCGCCAGCAGCCAAGAAAGACAGTGTAGAGCTTTCTTT. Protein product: CASSQERQCRAFF.

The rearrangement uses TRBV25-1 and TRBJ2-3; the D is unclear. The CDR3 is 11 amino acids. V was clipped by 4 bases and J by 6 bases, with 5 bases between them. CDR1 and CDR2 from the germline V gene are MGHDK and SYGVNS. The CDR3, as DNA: TGTGCCAGCAGTGCGTGGGATACGCAGTATTTT. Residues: CASSAWDTQYF. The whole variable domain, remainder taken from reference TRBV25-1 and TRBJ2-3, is EADIYQTPRYLVIGTGKKITLECSQTMGHDKMYWYQQDPGMELHLIHYSYGVNSTEKGDLSSESTVSRIRTEHFPLTLESARPSHTSQYLCASSAWDTQYFGPGTRLTVL.

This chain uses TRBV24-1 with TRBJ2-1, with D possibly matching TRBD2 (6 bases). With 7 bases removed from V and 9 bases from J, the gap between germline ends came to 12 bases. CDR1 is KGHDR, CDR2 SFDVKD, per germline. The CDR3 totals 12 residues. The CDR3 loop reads CATSGGRSEQFF. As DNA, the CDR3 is TGTGCCACCAGCGGGGGTCGCAGTGAGCAGTTCTTC.

The CDR3, as DNA: TGTGCCAGCAGCCAGGGACTAGCGGGGGCCTTCTCCTACAATGAGCAGTTCTTC. It yields the protein CASSQGLAGAFSYNEQFF. This chain joins TRBV7-2 and TRBJ2-1; 14 bases align to TRBD2. CDR3 length equals 18 residues. Trimming at V came to 5 bases and at J to 0 bases, leaving 6 bases not matched to a gene. Germline V gene sequence: CDR1 SGHTA, CDR2 FQGNSA.

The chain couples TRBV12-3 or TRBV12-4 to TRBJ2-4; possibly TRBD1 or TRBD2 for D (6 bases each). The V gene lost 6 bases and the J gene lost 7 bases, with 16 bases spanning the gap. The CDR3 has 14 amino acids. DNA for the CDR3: TGTGCCAGCAGGGGGGGCCTGGGAAGGAACATTCAGTACTTC. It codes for CASRGGLGRNIQYF.

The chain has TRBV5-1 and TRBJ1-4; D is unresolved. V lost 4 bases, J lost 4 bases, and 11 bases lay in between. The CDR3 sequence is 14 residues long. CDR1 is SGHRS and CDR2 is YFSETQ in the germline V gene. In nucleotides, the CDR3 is TGCGCCAGCAGCCAAGCCGGGTATAATGAAAAACTGTTTTTT. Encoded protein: CASSQAGYNEKLFF.

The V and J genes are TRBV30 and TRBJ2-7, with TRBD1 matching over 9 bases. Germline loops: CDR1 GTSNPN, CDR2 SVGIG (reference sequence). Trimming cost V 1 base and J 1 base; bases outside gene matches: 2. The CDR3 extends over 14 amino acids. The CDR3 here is CAWSEDRGSYEQYF. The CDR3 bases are TGTGCCTGGAGTGAAGACAGGGGGTCCTACGAGCAGTACTTC.

The DNA of the CDR3 is TGTGCCACCAGCAGTAACTCGGGACCCTCCAATCAGCCCCAGCATTTT. Translation gives CATSSNSGPSNQPQHF. The chain is built from TRBV15 and TRBJ1-5, with D tentatively TRBD1 (5 bases). With 3 bases removed from V and 3 bases from J, the gap between germline ends came to 15 bases. The CDR3 extends over 16 amino acids. Germline V lookup: CDR1 LNHNV, CDR2 YYDKDF (reference sequence).

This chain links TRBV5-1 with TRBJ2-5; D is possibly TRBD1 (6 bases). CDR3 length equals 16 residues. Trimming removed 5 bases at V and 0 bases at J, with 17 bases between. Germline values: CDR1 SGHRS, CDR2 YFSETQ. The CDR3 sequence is CASSPGQRPYQETQYF. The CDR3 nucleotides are TGCGCCAGCAGTCCTGGACAGAGACCTTACCAAGAGACCCAGTACTTC.

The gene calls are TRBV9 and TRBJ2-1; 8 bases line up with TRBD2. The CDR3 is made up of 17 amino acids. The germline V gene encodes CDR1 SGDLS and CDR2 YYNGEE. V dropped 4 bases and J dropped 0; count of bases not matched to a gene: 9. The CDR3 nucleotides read TGTGCCAGCAGCCAGTGGGCTAGCGGGTTCTCCTACAATGAGCAGTTCTTC. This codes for CASSQWASGFSYNEQFF.